The source of this T cell receptor (beta chain) is a study of chemoradiotherapy in HPV16-positive cancers. General study results and limits: Candidate HPV-specific clones and E7-related TCR motifs grew in tumor during treatment.

Using immunoSEQ multiplex PCR, the repertoire was profiled, and TCRdb retains in-frame clones only, with some absent. The sample includes 12,000 or so clones, over 75% of them seen just once. Remarks on this clone: Its antigen is currently unknown.

The TCR comes from a human donor with HPV-associated anogenital cancer. Collection of the sample occurred from a patient who underwent chemoradiotherapy.

The CDR3 sequence is CAWSKLAGQETQYF. The CDR3 DNA is TGTGCCTGGAGTAAGCTAGCGGGGCAAGAGACCCAGTACTTC. The gene calls are TRBV30 and TRBJ2-5; TRBD2 aligns across 9 bases. This CDR3 has 14 residues. Trimming cost V 2 bases and J 2 bases; bases outside gene matches: 3. The germline V gene encodes CDR1 GTSNPN and CDR2 SVGIG (reference sequence).